These 26 T cell receptor beta chains were sequenced from one sample in a study of shared clonotypes between healthy human individuals. TCRdb's table, derived via immunoSEQ multiplex PCR, lists solely in-frame clones and lacks some. The sample records nearly 2 million clones, roughly 95% being singletons. Naive CD8 populations comprised CD45RO-negative cells positively selected for CCR7, excluding terminally differentiated effector memory CD45RA+ cells. The sample comprised naive CD8+ T cells sorted from blood. Receptor source: a man between 18 and 29 years old in good health.

As for this clone: Additional DNA sequences in this sample encode the identical CDR3. The chain combines TRBV5-6 with TRBJ1-1; tentatively, D is TRBD1 (5 bases). The CDR3 loop spans 12 amino acids. Germline values: CDR1 SGHDT, CDR2 YYEEEE. The V and J ends lost 4 bases and 5 bases respectively, with 9 bases between them. CDR3 DNA: TGTGCCAGCAGCCCCGGGGGGACTGAAGCTTTCTTT. Translation: CASSPGGTEAFF.

This clone was recorded once. The chain joins TRBV28 to TRBJ1-2; D gene ambiguous. The length of the CDR3 is 13 residues. Germline CDR1 and CDR2: MDHEN and SYDVKM. V lost 7 bases and J lost 5, with 14 bases in between. In DNA, the CDR3 is TGTGCCAGCACCGTGGGCACATTTTATGGCTACACCTTC. It codes for CASTVGTFYGYTF.

This chain connects TRBV29-1 to TRBJ1-1, with D uncertain. The V gene's germline CDR1 is SQVTM and CDR2 ANQGSEA. V lost 5 bases and J lost 2, with 9 bases in between. The CDR3 totals 12 residues. In DNA, the CDR3 is TGCAGCGTTACCATAACCAACACTGAAGCTTTCTTT. Its protein product is CSVTITNTEAFF.

The chain employs TRBV11-2 and TRBJ2-1; 7 positions match TRBD2. Trimming at V came to 4 bases and at J to 6 bases, leaving 3 bases not matched to a gene. Germline V gene lookup returns CDR1 SGHAT and CDR2 FQNNGV. This CDR3 is 13 amino acids long. CDR3 region: CASSSRLANEQFF. In DNA form, the CDR3 reads TGTGCCAGCAGCTCCAGACTAGCCAATGAGCAGTTCTTC. Full variable domain (rest looked up from reference TRBV11-2 and TRBJ2-1): EAGVAQSPRYKIIEKRQSVAFWCNPISGHATLYWYQQILGQGPKLLIQFQNNGVVDDSQLPKDRFSAERLKGVDSTLKIQPAKLEDSAVYLCASSSRLANEQFFGPGTRLTVL.

This clone has ten or more counts. CDR3 in DNA: TGTGCCAGCAGTTCCTCCGGACTGCCATATGGCTACACCTTC. Translating gives CASSSSGLPYGYTF. The chain recombines TRBV27 with TRBJ1-2; D remains unclear. Germline values: CDR1 MNHEY, CDR2 SMNVEV (reference sequence). CDR3 length: 14 amino acids. V lost 4 bases to trimming and J lost 5 bases, with 14 bases between them.

The chain has TRBV7-9 and TRBJ1-1; tentative D call: TRBD1 (5 bases). The CDR3 is made up of 16 amino acids. CDR1 and CDR2 (germline): SEHNR, FQNEAQ (reference sequence). V was cut by 0 bases and J by 5 bases, with 16 bases left in between. The chain's CDR3 is CASSLAGVGIGTEAFF. CDR3 nucleotide sequence: TGTGCCAGCAGCTTAGCGGGGGTTGGAATAGGGACTGAAGCTTTCTTT.

The rearrangement joins TRBV11-2 to TRBJ2-1; 10 bases fit TRBD2. The germline V gene has CDR1 SGHAT and CDR2 FQNNGV. With 5 bases clipped from V and 7 bases from J, the junction kept 5 bases outside the gene matches. The CDR3 has 14 residues. The CDR3 spells CASSPSGSLNEQFF. The CDR3 DNA is TGTGCCAGCAGCCCTAGCGGGAGCTTGAATGAGCAGTTCTTC.

The gene calls are TRBV9 and TRBJ2-1, with TRBD2 matching 10 bases. Germline CDR1 reads SGDLS; CDR2 reads YYNGEE. The V segment lost 6 bases and the J segment 2 bases; nucleotides outside the gene matches: 5. The CDR3 is 15 amino acids. The CDR3 DNA sequence: TGTGCCAGCATCGAGCGGGAGGGTACCTACAATGAGCAGTTCTTC. It translates to CASIEREGTYNEQFF.

This chain connects TRBV9 to TRBJ1-4, with unresolved D. The CDR3 sequence is 15 residues long. Germline CDR1 reads SGDLS; CDR2 reads YYNGEE. Trimming shortened V by 7 bases and J by 0 bases, and 13 bases separated the two germline ends. CDR3: CASGRTESTNEKLFF. CDR3 bases: TGTGCCAGCGGTCGGACTGAATCAACTAATGAAAAACTGTTTTTT.

About this clone itself: This same CDR3 is encoded by further DNA sequences in the sample. V usage is TRBV30 and J usage is TRBJ2-1; D remains unclear. The CDR3 length is 12 residues. CDR1 and CDR2 from the germline V gene are GTSNPN and SVGIG (reference sequence). V lost 0 bases and J lost 3, with 3 bases in between. CDR3 bases: TGTGCCTGGAGTGTGGGCTACAATGAGCAGTTCTTC. It codes for CAWSVGYNEQFF.

The chain links TRBV30 to TRBJ2-7; D uncertain. The CDR3 is 14 amino acids. Germline V gene sequence: CDR1 GTSNPN, CDR2 SVGIG (reference sequence). The V and J ends lost 2 bases and 3 bases respectively, with 14 bases between them. The CDR3 protein is CAWSWEDTRYEQYF. Written as DNA, the CDR3 is TGTGCCTGGAGTTGGGAAGACACACGCTACGAGCAGTACTTC.

This clone was observed once. This chain joins TRBV5-1 and TRBJ1-1; TRBD1 matches at 8 bases. Per the germline V gene, CDR1 is SGHRS and CDR2 is YFSETQ. The CDR3 is made up of 16 amino acids. After removal of 2 bases from V and 5 bases from J, the junction contained 11 bases not matched to a gene. The CDR3, as DNA: TGCGCCAGCAGCTTATTTCCCGGACAGGGAGGGACTGAAGCTTTCTTT. As protein: CASSLFPGQGGTEAFF.

About this clone: At the DNA level, this CDR3 is encoded by other sequences in the same sample as well. The chain recombines TRBV19 with TRBJ1-6; D is perhaps TRBD1 (5 bases). Germline CDR1 LNHDA, CDR2 SQIVND (reference sequence). V lost 2 bases to trimming and J lost 0 bases, with 8 bases between them. CDR3 length: 16 amino acids. In nucleotides, the CDR3 is TGTGCCAGTAGTATACGACAGAGCTCCTATAATTCACCCCTCCACTTT. Amino acids: CASSIRQSSYNSPLHF.

The chain recombines TRBV4-3 with TRBJ2-7; 10 positions match TRBD2. The germline V gene encodes CDR1 LGHNA and CDR2 YSLEER. CDR3 length: 17 residues. The V segment lost 0 bases and the J segment 0 bases; nucleotides outside the gene matches: 5. CDR3 sequence (DNA): TGCGCCAGCAGCCAAGACAGGGGACTAGCGTACTCCTACGAGCAGTACTTC. Translation gives CASSQDRGLAYSYEQYF.

The chain employs TRBV28 and TRBJ1-1, with D unresolved. The CDR3 runs 13 residues. The germline gives CDR1 MDHEN, CDR2 SYDVKM. V was cut by 3 bases and J by 1 base, with 6 bases left in between. The chain's CDR3 is CASSFISNTEAFF. CDR3 nucleotide sequence: TGTGCCAGCAGTTTCATTTCGAACACTGAAGCTTTCTTT.

The J gene is TRBJ2-7, the V gene TRBV6-6, with 13 nucleotides matching TRBD2. V shed 0 bases, J shed 3 bases, and the junction held 2 bases outside the gene matches. The CDR3 is 16 residues long. Germline V gene data show CDR1 as MNHNY and CDR2 as SVGAGI (reference sequence). The CDR3 spells CASSYSGLAGHYEQYF. As DNA, the CDR3 is TGTGCCAGCAGTTACTCGGGACTAGCGGGACACTACGAGCAGTACTTC.

The J gene is TRBJ2-6, the V gene TRBV25-1, with 8 bases identical to TRBD1. Germline lookup yields CDR1 MGHDK and CDR2 SYGVNS. The V segment lost 2 bases and the J segment 0 bases; nucleotides outside the gene matches: 6. The CDR3 covers 18 residues. The CDR3 protein is CASSEPGQGYSGANVLTF. The DNA of the CDR3 is TGTGCCAGCAGTGAACCCGGACAGGGATACTCTGGGGCCAACGTCCTGACTTTC. The variable domain in full, with the rest retrieved from reference TRBV25-1 and TRBJ2-6, is EADIYQTPRYLVIGTGKKITLECSQTMGHDKMYWYQQDPGMELHLIHYSYGVNSTEKGDLSSESTVSRIRTEHFPLTLESARPSHTSQYLCASSEPGQGYSGANVLTFGAGSRLTVL.

V and J are TRBV4-1 and TRBJ2-7; either TRBD1 or TRBD2 may supply D (5 bases each). This CDR3 contains 15 residues. The V end was cut by 0 bases, the J end by 0 bases, with 9 bases between. Per germline, CDR1 MGHRA and CDR2 YSYEKL. The CDR3 DNA reads as TGCGCCAGCAGCCAAGATACGGGGCTCTCCTACGAGCAGTACTTC. It specifies CASSQDTGLSYEQYF.

The chain combines TRBV28 with TRBJ1-6; D unclear. CDR1 and CDR2 (germline): MDHEN, SYDVKM. The CDR3 length is 13 residues. V lost 10 bases to trimming and J lost 4 bases, with 11 bases between them. CDR3 amino acids: CATGGGYNSPLHF. The CDR3 bases are TGTGCCACCGGCGGAGGGTATAATTCACCCCTCCACTTT.

V gene TRBV6-5 combines with J gene TRBJ2-7; no firm D call. The CDR3 runs to 12 residues. With 7 bases removed from V and 2 bases from J, the gap between germline ends came to 9 bases. The germline V gene has CDR1 MNHEY and CDR2 SVGAGI. CDR3 amino acids: CASISATYEQYF. The CDR3 DNA is TGTGCCAGCATTTCCGCGACCTACGAGCAGTACTTC.

J is TRBJ2-1 and V is TRBV29-1; 7 nucleotides agree with TRBD1. This CDR3 has 13 amino acids. Per the germline V gene, CDR1 is SQVTM and CDR2 is ANQGSEA. Unmatched junction bases numbered 5, after V lost 3 bases and J lost 6 bases. CDR3 protein: CSVDRAGGNEQFF. For the CDR3, the DNA is TGCAGCGTTGACAGGGCAGGGGGCAATGAGCAGTTCTTC.

The J gene is TRBJ2-3, the V gene TRBV10-3; D is ambiguous. The germline gives CDR1 ENHRY, CDR2 SYGVKD. Trimming stripped 3 bases from V and 3 bases from J, with 7 bases between. The CDR3 consists of 13 residues. CDR3 region: CAISDYGTDTQYF. The CDR3 region has the DNA TGTGCCATCAGTGATTATGGGACAGATACGCAGTATTTT.

The V gene is TRBV7-6, the J gene TRBJ1-5, with D possibly matching TRBD1 (6 bases). The CDR3 is made up of 15 amino acids. CDR1 is SGHVS and CDR2 is FNYEAQ in the germline V gene. Trimming took off 5 bases at V and 1 base at J, with 12 bases between the two ends. The CDR3 DNA follows: TGTGCCAGCAGCCCGGGACACTACAGCAATCAGCCCCAGCATTTT. It encodes CASSPGHYSNQPQHF.

This chain connects TRBV5-1 to TRBJ2-3, with TRBD2 identical over 12 bases. V lost 4 bases and J lost 5; bases outside the gene matches: 11. The germline CDR1 and CDR2 sequences are SGHRS and YFSETQ. This CDR3 has 17 residues. The CDR3 DNA reads as TGCGCCAGCAGCCCCTATCCTAGCGGGGGGGCCGTAGATACGCAGTATTTT. The encoded protein is CASSPYPSGGAVDTQYF.

The CDR3 DNA sequence: TGCGCCAGCAGCAAGAGACTAGCGGGGAACTCCCAAGAGACCCAGTACTTC. As protein: CASSKRLAGNSQETQYF. V and J are TRBV4-1 and TRBJ2-5; 11 positions match TRBD2. The CDR3 runs to 17 residues. V trimming: 5 bases; J trimming: 1 base; junction bases outside the gene matches: 9. Germline CDR1 MGHRA, CDR2 YSYEKL.

This clone has only one observation. The rearrangement joins TRBV2 to TRBJ2-3; D uncertain. With 7 bases removed from V and 1 base from J, the gap between germline ends came to 15 bases. CDR1 SNHLY and CDR2 FYNNEI come from the germline V gene. The CDR3 runs to 15 residues. Written as DNA, the CDR3 is TGTGCCAGCACTGACCCCAGGTGGGGCACAGATACGCAGTATTTT. This gives the protein CASTDPRWGTDTQYF.